This entry lists 16 T cell receptor beta chains sequenced from one sample in a study of blood T cell repertoires in COVID-19. Libraries were prepared by immunoSEQ multiplex PCR; TCRdb keeps only in-frame clonotypes and omits some of them. The data show 100,000 to 150,000 clones, 70% to 90% seen once. The sample was peripheral blood. Every receptor here comes from a man aged 50 or older with acute or convalescent COVID-19.

The rearrangement uses TRBV11-2 and TRBJ2-5; no definite D call. With 1 base removed from V and 5 bases from J, the gap between germline ends came to 11 bases. The CDR3 extends over 14 amino acids. Looked up from germline, CDR1 is SGHAT and CDR2 is FQNNGV. The CDR3 protein is CASSLGPRRETQYF. CDR3 nucleotides: TGTGCCAGCAGCTTAGGACCAAGGCGGGAGACCCAGTACTTC.

A few counts support this clone. This sequence joins TRBV7-8 and TRBJ1-5, with D tentatively TRBD1 (5 bases). V was shortened by 5 bases and J by 5 bases, with 13 bases between the two germline ends. This CDR3 is built from 14 residues. Per germline, CDR1 SGHVS and CDR2 FQNEAQ. CDR3 in amino acids: CASSLGGYDQPQHF. CDR3 DNA: TGTGCCAGCAGCCTGGGGGGGTATGATCAGCCCCAGCATTTT.

The rearrangement uses TRBV5-6 and TRBJ2-7; D is perhaps TRBD2 (5 bases). This CDR3 spans 11 amino acids. Germline V gene sequence: CDR1 SGHDT, CDR2 YYEEEE. Trimming cost V 3 bases and J 6 bases, with 7 bases left between them. The CDR3 region is CASSSRGEQYF. For the CDR3, the DNA is TGTGCCAGCAGCTCCCGGGGCGAGCAGTACTTC.

The gene calls are TRBV5-4 and TRBJ1-2; 12 nucleotides agree with TRBD1. Germline lookup yields CDR1 SGHNT and CDR2 YYREEE (reference sequence). Unmatched junction bases numbered 11, after V lost 0 bases and J lost 8 bases. The length of the CDR3 is 17 residues. CDR3 loop: CASSLVGSGTGGRGYTF. The CDR3 DNA follows: TGTGCCAGCAGCTTGGTCGGTTCCGGGACAGGGGGCCGCGGCTACACCTTC.

This chain uses TRBV5-4 with TRBJ2-7; tentatively, D is TRBD2 (5 bases). Trimming pared 2 bases from V and 5 bases from J, leaving 14 bases between. CDR1 and CDR2 (germline): SGHNT, YYREEE (reference sequence). This CDR3 has 14 amino acids. The CDR3 region has the DNA TGTGCCAGCAGCTTAGCGGACCGCCCCCACGAGCAGTACTTC. Amino acid sequence: CASSLADRPHEQYF.

This chain uses TRBV30 with TRBJ2-5; D remains ambiguous. The length of the CDR3 is 12 residues. With 1 base removed from V and 8 bases from J, the gap between germline ends came to 11 bases. CDR1 is GTSNPN, CDR2 SVGIG, per germline (reference sequence). In nucleotides, the CDR3 is TGTGCCTGGAGTGCTGGCGGCCGAACCCAGTACTTC. It translates to CAWSAGGRTQYF. The whole variable domain, remainder taken from reference TRBV30 and TRBJ2-5, is SQTIHQWPATLVQPVGSPLSLECTVEGTSNPNLYWYRQAAGRGLQLLFYSVGIGQISSEVPQNLSASRPQDRQFILSSKKLLLSDSGFYLCAWSAGGRTQYFGPGTRLLVL.

The V call is TRBV2, the J call TRBJ1-4, with 7 bases identical to TRBD1. Germline V lookup: CDR1 SNHLY, CDR2 FYNNEI. The CDR3 is made up of 18 amino acids. Trimming at V came to 7 bases and at J to 8 bases, leaving 22 bases not matched to a gene. CDR3 amino acids: CASIPDSSLLIRGEKLFF. The CDR3 coding sequence is TGTGCCAGCATCCCCGACAGTTCCCTTCTCATCAGGGGGGAAAAACTGTTTTTT.

V usage is TRBV7-9 and J usage is TRBJ2-1; no clear D. CDR3 length: 13 residues. Germline loops: CDR1 SEHNR, CDR2 FQNEAQ (reference sequence). V was clipped by 4 bases and J by 4 bases, with 8 bases between them. CDR3 in DNA: TGTGCCAGCAGCTCAACAAATTACAATGAGCAGTTCTTC. This sequence encodes CASSSTNYNEQFF.

V usage is TRBV6-5 and J usage is TRBJ1-6; D gene uncertain. Germline V CDR1 and CDR2: MNHEY, SVGAGI. The CDR3 totals 16 residues. V shed 2 bases and J shed 9 bases, with 17 bases lying between them. CDR3: CASSYSEEGSGSPLHF. In nucleotides, the CDR3 is TGTGCCAGCAGTTACAGCGAGGAGGGTTCGGGTTCACCCCTCCACTTT.

The chain uses TRBV9 and TRBJ2-3, with 11 bases fitting TRBD2. The CDR3 loop spans 18 amino acids. The germline CDR1 and CDR2 sequences are SGDLS and YYNGEE. V lost 0 bases to trimming and J lost 2 bases; unmatched junction nucleotides: 8. CDR3 loop: CASSVDYRLAGYTDTQYF. CDR3 nucleotide sequence: TGTGCCAGCAGCGTAGACTACAGACTAGCGGGGTACACAGATACGCAGTATTTT.

This clone was picked up one time. The rearrangement links TRBV5-1 to TRBJ1-6; TRBD1 might be the D (6 bases). Germline lookup yields CDR1 SGHRS and CDR2 YFSETQ. CDR3 length: 17 amino acids. Trimming shortened V by 1 base and J by 6 bases, and 17 bases separated the two germline ends. CDR3 nucleotide sequence: TGCGCCAGCAGCTTGTCCGGACAGCGGACGGGTAATTCACCCCTCCACTTT. This codes for CASSLSGQRTGNSPLHF.

The V and J genes are TRBV10-3 and TRBJ1-3, with 9 bases that match TRBD1. Germline V lookup: CDR1 ENHRY, CDR2 SYGVKD. This CDR3 region has 15 residues. With 6 bases clipped from V and 4 bases from J, the junction kept 7 bases outside the gene matches. DNA of the CDR3: TGTGCCATCAGCACCCGGGACAGGGCCGGAAACACCATATATTTT. This translates into CAISTRDRAGNTIYF.

The V and J genes are TRBV15 and TRBJ2-7; maybe TRBD1 (5 bases). Trimming removed 0 bases at V and 0 bases at J, with 9 bases between. Germline V gene data show CDR1 as LNHNV and CDR2 as YYDKDF (reference sequence). The CDR3 runs 15 residues. The CDR3 sequence: CATSREQGSSYEQYF. The CDR3 DNA is TGTGCCACCAGCAGAGAGCAGGGCAGCTCCTACGAGCAGTACTTC.

CDR3 sequence: CASSVSPNTEAFF. The CDR3 DNA sequence: TGTGCCAGCAGTGTTAGTCCAAACACTGAAGCTTTCTTT. V and J are TRBV6-4 and TRBJ1-1; D unresolved. Trimming removed 4 bases from V and 2 bases from J, with 8 bases in between. The CDR3 has 13 amino acids. Germline V CDR1 and CDR2: MRHNA, SNTAGT.

The rearrangement links TRBV25-1 to TRBJ1-1; no clear D. Trimming stripped 4 bases from V and 7 bases from J, with 7 bases between. Looked up from germline, CDR1 is MGHDK and CDR2 is SYGVNS. CDR3 length: 11 residues. The CDR3: CASSGRGEAFF. DNA of the CDR3: TGTGCCAGCAGTGGACGGGGTGAAGCTTTCTTT.

This clone was seen a single time. The gene calls are TRBV2 and TRBJ2-5; 9 bases are a match to TRBD1. The CDR3 contains 15 residues. V was clipped by 3 bases and J by 2 bases; unmatched bases: 4. The germline CDR1 and CDR2 sequences are SNHLY and FYNNEI. The CDR3 region has the DNA TGTGCCAGCAGTGACCAGGGACAGGGTCAAGAGACCCAGTACTTC. It yields the protein CASSDQGQGQETQYF.